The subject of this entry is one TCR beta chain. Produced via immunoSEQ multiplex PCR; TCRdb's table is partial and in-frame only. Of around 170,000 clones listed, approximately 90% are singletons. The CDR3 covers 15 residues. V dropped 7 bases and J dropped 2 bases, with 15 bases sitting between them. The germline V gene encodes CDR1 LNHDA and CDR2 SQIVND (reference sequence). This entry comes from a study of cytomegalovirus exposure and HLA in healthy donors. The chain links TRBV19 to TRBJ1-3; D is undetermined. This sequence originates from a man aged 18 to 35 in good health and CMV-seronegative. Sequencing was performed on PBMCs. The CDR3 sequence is CASTSREPPGNTIYF. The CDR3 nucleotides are TGTGCCAGTACCTCGAGAGAACCACCTGGAAACACCATATATTTT. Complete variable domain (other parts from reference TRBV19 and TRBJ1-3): DGGITQSPKYLFRKEGQNVTLSCEQNLNHDAMYWYRQDPGQGLRLIYYSQIVNDFQKGDIAEGYSVSREKKESFPLTVTSAQKNPTAFYLCASTSREPPGNTIYFGEGSWLTVV.